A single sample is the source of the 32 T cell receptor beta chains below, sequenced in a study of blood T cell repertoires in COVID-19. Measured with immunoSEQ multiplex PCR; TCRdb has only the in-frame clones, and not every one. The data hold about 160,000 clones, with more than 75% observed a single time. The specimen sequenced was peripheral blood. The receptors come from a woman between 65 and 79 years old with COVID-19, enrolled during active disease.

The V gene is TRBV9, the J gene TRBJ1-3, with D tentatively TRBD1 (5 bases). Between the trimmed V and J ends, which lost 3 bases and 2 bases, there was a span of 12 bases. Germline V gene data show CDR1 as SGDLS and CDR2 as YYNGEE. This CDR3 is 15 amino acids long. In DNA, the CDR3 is TGTGCCAGCAGCGCCTCGTGGGGGGCTGGAAACACCATATATTTT. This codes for CASSASWGAGNTIYF.

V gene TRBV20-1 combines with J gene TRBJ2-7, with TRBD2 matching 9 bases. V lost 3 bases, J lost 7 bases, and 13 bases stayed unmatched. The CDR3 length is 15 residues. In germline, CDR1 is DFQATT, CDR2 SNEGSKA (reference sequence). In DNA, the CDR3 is TGCAGTGCTAGTCCGCTAGCGGGGCCGGGTGGAGAGCAGTACTTC. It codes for CSASPLAGPGGEQYF.

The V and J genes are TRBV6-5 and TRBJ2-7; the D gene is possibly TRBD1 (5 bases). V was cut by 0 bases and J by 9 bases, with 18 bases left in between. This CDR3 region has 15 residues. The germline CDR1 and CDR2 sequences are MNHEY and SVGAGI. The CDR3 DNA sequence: TGTGCCAGCAGTTACTCGAGTACAGGATCGGCATTGCAGTACTTC. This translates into CASSYSSTGSALQYF.

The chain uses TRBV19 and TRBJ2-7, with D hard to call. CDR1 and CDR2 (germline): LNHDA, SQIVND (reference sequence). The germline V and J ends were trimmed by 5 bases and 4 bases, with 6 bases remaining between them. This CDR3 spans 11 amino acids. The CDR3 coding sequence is TGTGCCAGTAGTTCCAGATACGAGCAGTACTTC. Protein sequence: CASSSRYEQYF.

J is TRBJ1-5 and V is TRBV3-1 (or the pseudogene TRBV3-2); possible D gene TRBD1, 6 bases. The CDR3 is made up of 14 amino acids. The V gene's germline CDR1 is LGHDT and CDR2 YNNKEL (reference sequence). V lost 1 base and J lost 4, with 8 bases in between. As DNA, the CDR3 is TGTGCCAGCAGCCAAGGGACAGCGAATCAGCCCCAGCATTTT. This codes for CASSQGTANQPQHF.

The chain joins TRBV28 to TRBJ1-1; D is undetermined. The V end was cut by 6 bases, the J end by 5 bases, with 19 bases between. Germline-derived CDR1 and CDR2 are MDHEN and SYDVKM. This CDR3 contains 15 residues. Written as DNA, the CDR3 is TGTGCCAGCAGAATGTCATGGGCCCCACGGACTGAAGCTTTCTTT. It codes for CASRMSWAPRTEAFF.

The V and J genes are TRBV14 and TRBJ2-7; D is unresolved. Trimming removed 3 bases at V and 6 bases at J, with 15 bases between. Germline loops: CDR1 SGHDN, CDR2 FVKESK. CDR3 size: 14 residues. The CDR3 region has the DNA TGTGCCAGCAGCCAGGAGCCGAAAAGATCCGAGCAGTACTTC. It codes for CASSQEPKRSEQYF.

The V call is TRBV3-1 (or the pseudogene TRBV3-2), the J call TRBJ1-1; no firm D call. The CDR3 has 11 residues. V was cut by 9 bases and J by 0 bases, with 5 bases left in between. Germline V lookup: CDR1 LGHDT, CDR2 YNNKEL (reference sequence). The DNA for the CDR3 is TGTGCCAGTACAATGAACACTGAAGCTTTCTTT. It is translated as CASTMNTEAFF.

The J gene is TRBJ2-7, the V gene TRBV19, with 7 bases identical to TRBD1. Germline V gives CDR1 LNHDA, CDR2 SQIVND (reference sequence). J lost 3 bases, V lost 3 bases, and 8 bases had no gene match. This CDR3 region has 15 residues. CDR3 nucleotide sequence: TGTGCCAGTAGTATCGGCCCTCAGGGGGTCTACGAGCAGTACTTC. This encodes CASSIGPQGVYEQYF. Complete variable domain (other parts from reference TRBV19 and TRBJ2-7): DGGITQSPKYLFRKEGQNVTLSCEQNLNHDAMYWYRQDPGQGLRLIYYSQIVNDFQKGDIAEGYSVSREKKESFPLTVTSAQKNPTAFYLCASSIGPQGVYEQYFGPGTRLTVT.

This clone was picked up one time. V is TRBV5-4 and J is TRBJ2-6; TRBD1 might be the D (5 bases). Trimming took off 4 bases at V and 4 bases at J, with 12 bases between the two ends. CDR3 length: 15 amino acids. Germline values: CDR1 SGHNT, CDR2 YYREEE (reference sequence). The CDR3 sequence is CASSLGAPGANVLTF. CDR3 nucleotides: TGTGCCAGCAGCCTAGGGGCGCCCGGGGCCAACGTCCTGACTTTC.

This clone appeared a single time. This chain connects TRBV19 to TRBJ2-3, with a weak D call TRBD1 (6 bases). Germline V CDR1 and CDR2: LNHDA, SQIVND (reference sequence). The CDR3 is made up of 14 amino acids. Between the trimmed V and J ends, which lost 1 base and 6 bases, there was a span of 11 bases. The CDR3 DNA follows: TGTGCCAGTAGTATAGTTTACAGGGCGGATACGCAGTATTTT. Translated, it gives CASSIVYRADTQYF.

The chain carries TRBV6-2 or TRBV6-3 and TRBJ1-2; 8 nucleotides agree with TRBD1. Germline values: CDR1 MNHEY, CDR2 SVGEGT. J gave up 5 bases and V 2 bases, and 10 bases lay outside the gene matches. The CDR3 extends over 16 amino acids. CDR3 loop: CASSYIGTGLGYGYTF. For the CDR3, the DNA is TGTGCCAGCAGTTACATTGGGACAGGACTAGGGTATGGCTACACCTTC.

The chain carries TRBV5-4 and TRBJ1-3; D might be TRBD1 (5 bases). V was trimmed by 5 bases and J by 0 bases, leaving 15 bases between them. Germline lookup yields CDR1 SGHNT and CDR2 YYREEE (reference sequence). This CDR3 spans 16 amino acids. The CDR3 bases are TGTGCCAGCAGTTATAGGACACCGAGCTCTGGAAACACCATATATTTT. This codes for CASSYRTPSSGNTIYF.

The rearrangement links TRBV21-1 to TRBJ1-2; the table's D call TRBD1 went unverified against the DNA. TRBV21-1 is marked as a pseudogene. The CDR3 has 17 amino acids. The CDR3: CASSKALQGPGYYGYTF. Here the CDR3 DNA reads TGTGCCAGCAGCAAAGCGCTCCAGGGGCCAGGATACTATGGCTACACCTTC.

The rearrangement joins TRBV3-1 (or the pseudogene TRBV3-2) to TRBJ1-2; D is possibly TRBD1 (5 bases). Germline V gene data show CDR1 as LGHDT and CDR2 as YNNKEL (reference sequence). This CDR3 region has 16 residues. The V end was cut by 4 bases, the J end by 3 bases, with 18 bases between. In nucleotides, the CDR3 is TGTGCCAGCAGCCCCCTTGGGTCGGCAGGGTACTATGGCTACACCTTC. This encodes CASSPLGSAGYYGYTF.

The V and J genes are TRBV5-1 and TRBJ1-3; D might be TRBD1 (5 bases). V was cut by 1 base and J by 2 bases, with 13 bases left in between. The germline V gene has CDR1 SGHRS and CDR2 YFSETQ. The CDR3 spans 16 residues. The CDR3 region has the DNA TGCGCCAGCAGCTTGAGTGGCCCAGGGCCTGGAAACACCATATATTTT. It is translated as CASSLSGPGPGNTIYF.

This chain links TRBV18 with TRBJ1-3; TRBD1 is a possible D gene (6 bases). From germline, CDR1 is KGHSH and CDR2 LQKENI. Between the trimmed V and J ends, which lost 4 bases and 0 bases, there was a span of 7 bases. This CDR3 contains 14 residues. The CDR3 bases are TGTGCCAGCTCACGGACAGCCTCTGGAAACACCATATATTTT. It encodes CASSRTASGNTIYF.

In nucleotides, the CDR3 is TGTGCCAGTATACGGACTAGCGGGAACACCGGGGAGCTGTTTTTT. It translates to CASIRTSGNTGELFF. The chain combines TRBV19 with TRBJ2-2; 10 bases fit TRBD2. This CDR3 has 15 amino acids. Trimming cost V 7 bases and J 1 base; bases outside gene matches: 3. Germline values: CDR1 LNHDA, CDR2 SQIVND (reference sequence).

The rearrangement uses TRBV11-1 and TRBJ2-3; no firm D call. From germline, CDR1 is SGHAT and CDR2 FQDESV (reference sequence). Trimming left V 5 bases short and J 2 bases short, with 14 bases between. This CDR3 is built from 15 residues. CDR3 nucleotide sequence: TGTGCCAGCAGCCTCCTCGGGTTTGACACAGATACGCAGTATTTT. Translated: CASSLLGFDTDTQYF.

The CDR3 here is CASSLGASGGADTQYF. The CDR3 DNA is TGTGCCAGCAGCTTAGGGGCTAGCGGGGGTGCAGATACGCAGTATTTT. The chain employs TRBV11-3 and TRBJ2-3, with 10 bases aligning to TRBD2. CDR1 and CDR2 (germline): SGHNT, YENEEA. There are 16 residues in the CDR3. V trimming: 1 base; J trimming: 4 bases; junction bases outside the gene matches: 5.

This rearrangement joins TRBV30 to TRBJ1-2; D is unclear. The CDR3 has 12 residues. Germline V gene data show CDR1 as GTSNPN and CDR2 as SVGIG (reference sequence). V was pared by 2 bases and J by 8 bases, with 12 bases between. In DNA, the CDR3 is TGTGCCTGGAGTTTCTACAGTGACGGCTACACCTTC. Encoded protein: CAWSFYSDGYTF.

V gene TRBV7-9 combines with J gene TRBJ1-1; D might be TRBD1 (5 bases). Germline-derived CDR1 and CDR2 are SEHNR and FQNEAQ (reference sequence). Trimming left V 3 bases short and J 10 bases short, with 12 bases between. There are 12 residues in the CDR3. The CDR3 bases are TGTGCCAGCAGCTTCGTCCCAGGGTCAGCTTTCTTT. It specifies CASSFVPGSAFF.

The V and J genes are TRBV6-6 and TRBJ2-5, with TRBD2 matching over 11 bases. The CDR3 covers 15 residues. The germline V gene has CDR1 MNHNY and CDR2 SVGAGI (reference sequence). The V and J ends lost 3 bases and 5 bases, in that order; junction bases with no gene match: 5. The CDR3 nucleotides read TGTGCCAGCAGTTATTATAGCGGGGGGGCGGAGACCCAGTACTTC. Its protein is CASSYYSGGAETQYF.

The CDR3, as DNA: TGTGCCAGCAGCCTCTGGGGGGTTGGAGAGCAGTACTTC. It yields the protein CASSLWGVGEQYF. The genes are TRBV5-4 and TRBJ2-7, with D perhaps matching TRBD2 (6 bases). Germline CDR1 is SGHNT and CDR2 is YYREEE (reference sequence). CDR3 length: 13 amino acids. With 4 bases removed from V and 7 bases from J, the gap between germline ends came to 15 bases.

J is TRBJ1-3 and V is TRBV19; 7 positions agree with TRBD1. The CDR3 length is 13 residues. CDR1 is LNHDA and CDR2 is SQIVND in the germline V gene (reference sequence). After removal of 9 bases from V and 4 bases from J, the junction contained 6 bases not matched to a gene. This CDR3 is CASRQGGGNTIYF. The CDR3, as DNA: TGTGCCAGCCGACAGGGTGGCGGAAACACCATATATTTT.

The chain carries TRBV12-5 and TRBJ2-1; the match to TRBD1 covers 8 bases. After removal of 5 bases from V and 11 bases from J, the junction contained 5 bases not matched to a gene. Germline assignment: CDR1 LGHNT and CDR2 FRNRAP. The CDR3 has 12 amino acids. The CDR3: CASGQTGEKQFF. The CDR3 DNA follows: TGTGCTAGTGGTCAGACAGGGGAAAAGCAGTTCTTC.

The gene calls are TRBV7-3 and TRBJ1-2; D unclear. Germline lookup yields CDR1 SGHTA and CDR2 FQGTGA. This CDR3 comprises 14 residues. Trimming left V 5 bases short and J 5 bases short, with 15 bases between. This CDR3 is CASSPGRDPYGYTF. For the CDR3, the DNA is TGTGCCAGCAGCCCCGGCCGGGATCCATATGGCTACACCTTC.

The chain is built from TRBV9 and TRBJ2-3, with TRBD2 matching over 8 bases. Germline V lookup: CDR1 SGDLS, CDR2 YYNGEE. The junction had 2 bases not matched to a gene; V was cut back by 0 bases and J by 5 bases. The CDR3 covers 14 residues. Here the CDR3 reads CASSVAGGGDTQYF. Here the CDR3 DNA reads TGTGCCAGCAGCGTAGCGGGGGGGGGAGATACGCAGTATTTT.

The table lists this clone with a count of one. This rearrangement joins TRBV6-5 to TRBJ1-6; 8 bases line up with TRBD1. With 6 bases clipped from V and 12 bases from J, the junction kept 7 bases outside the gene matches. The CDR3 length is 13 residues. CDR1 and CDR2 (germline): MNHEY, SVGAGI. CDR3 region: CASRSTGEGPLHF. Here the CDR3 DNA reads TGTGCCAGCAGATCGACAGGGGAAGGACCCCTCCACTTT.

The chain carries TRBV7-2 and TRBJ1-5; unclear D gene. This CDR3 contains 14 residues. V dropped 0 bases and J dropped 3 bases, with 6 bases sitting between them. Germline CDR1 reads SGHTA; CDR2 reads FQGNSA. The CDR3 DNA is TGTGCCAGCAGCTTAGCCAGGAACAATCAGCCCCAGCATTTT. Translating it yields CASSLARNNQPQHF.

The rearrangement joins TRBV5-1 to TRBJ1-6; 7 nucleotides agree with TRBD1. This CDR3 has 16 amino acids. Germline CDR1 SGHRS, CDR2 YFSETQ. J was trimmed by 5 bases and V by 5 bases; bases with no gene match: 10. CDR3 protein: CASREGAPLDNSPLHF. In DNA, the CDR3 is TGCGCCAGCAGGGAGGGGGCACCCCTAGATAATTCACCCCTCCACTTT.

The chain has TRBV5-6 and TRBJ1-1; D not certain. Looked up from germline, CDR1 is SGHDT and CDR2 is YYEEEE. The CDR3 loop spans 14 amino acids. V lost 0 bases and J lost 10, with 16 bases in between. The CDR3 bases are TGTGCCAGCAGCTTGGACCTGGTGGCGGGGATAGCTTTCTTT. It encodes CASSLDLVAGIAFF.